This T cell receptor (beta chain) was recorded in a study of T cells after yellow fever vaccination. Study outcomes and limitations: Though it reached lower strength, the secondary response hit its peak faster, day 5 versus 15. High-abundance clonotypes from the bulk population could contaminate FACS-sorted repertoires.

Each CDR3 protein is one row after TCRdb ran MiXCR on the 5' RACE reads. Here the sample spans 450,000 to 650,000 distinct CDR3 sequences, approximately 13% being singletons. For this clonotype: Its antigen is currently unknown.

CDR1 and CDR2 from the germline V gene are SGHRS and YFSETQ. The V segment lost 0 bases and the J segment 2 bases; nucleotides outside the gene matches: 5. The CDR3 totals 16 residues. The gene calls are TRBV5-1 and TRBJ2-3; TRBD1 matches 8 bases. The sequence came from a man aged 25 to 40 who received the YFV17D yellow fever vaccine. The specimen comprised PBMCs, sampled on the day of the yellow fever booster vaccination. Here the CDR3 DNA reads TGCGCCAGCAGCTTGGGGGACAGGACCGACACAGATACGCAGTATTTT. It encodes CASSLGDRTDTDTQYF.